The 27 T cell receptor beta chains below were found in one sample sequenced in a study of blood T cell repertoires in COVID-19. The protocol was immunoSEQ multiplex PCR, while the TCRdb copy is restricted to in-frame clones and leaves out a portion. This sample has about 140,000 clones; 65% to 80% occur once, and the top ten carry roughly 3.5%. The sequencing input was peripheral blood. These receptors originate from a man aged 55-75 years with acute or convalescent COVID-19.

This rearrangement joins TRBV28 to TRBJ2-5; tentative D call: TRBD1 (6 bases). From germline, CDR1 is MDHEN and CDR2 SYDVKM. The CDR3 spans 15 residues. V lost 5 bases and J lost 4, with 17 bases in between. This CDR3 is CASSPPGSRGETQYF. The CDR3 bases are TGTGCCAGCAGTCCCCCAGGGAGCAGGGGAGAGACCCAGTACTTC.

The V call is TRBV28, the J call TRBJ1-5; TRBD1 agrees at 8 bases. CDR1 is MDHEN and CDR2 is SYDVKM in the germline V gene. The trim removed 5 bases at V and 7 bases at J, leaving 7 bases unmatched. The CDR3 is made up of 14 amino acids. CDR3 amino acids: CASSTSRGQQPQHF. CDR3 DNA sequence: TGTGCCAGCAGTACCTCCAGGGGGCAACAGCCCCAGCATTTT.

This rearrangement joins TRBV30 to TRBJ2-6; a possible D gene is TRBD2 (5 bases). From germline, CDR1 is GTSNPN and CDR2 SVGIG (reference sequence). The V and J ends lost 0 bases and 0 bases respectively, with 12 bases between them. The CDR3 contains 17 residues. Here the CDR3 reads CAWSVRRFSSGANVLTF. The CDR3 bases are TGTGCCTGGAGTGTACGGAGGTTCTCCTCTGGGGCCAACGTCCTGACTTTC.

The chain has TRBV28 and TRBJ1-2, with D unclear. Germline V lookup: CDR1 MDHEN, CDR2 SYDVKM. The CDR3 spans 13 residues. V lost 1 base and J lost 8, with 11 bases in between. CDR3 DNA sequence: TGTGCCAGCAGTTTATCGGGGAGTAGAGGCTACACCTTC. Encoded protein: CASSLSGSRGYTF.

The chain carries TRBV5-5 and TRBJ2-2; 7 bases are a match to TRBD1. Germline V gives CDR1 SGHKS, CDR2 YYEKEE (reference sequence). The CDR3 runs to 18 residues. V lost 5 bases to trimming and J lost 5 bases; unmatched junction nucleotides: 18. The CDR3 bases are TGTGCCAGCAGTCTTAACGGTCAACAGGGGCTCGGAACCGGGGAGCTGTTTTTT. This encodes CASSLNGQQGLGTGELFF.

The rearrangement uses TRBV7-3 and TRBJ2-3; 8 bases fit TRBD2. Germline CDR1 reads SGHTA; CDR2 reads FQGTGA. Trimming removed 4 bases from V and 5 bases from J; junction bases left unmatched: 5. The CDR3 contains 14 residues. The CDR3 sequence: CASSSSGLGDTQYF. In DNA form, the CDR3 reads TGTGCCAGCAGCTCATCGGGACTAGGAGATACGCAGTATTTT.

This clone appeared a single time. The chain couples TRBV2 to TRBJ2-5; D may be TRBD2 (6 bases). CDR3 length: 13 residues. Trimming removed 4 bases from V and 5 bases from J, with 11 bases in between. CDR1 is SNHLY and CDR2 is FYNNEI in the germline V gene. The CDR3 region is CASSVGRGETQYF. CDR3 DNA sequence: TGTGCCAGCAGTGTCGGGAGAGGGGAGACCCAGTACTTC.

A few counts support this clone. V gene TRBV15 combines with J gene TRBJ1-2, with 9 nucleotides matching TRBD1. Germline V gene lookup returns CDR1 LNHNV and CDR2 YYDKDF (reference sequence). J lost 5 bases, V lost 1 base, and 5 bases had no gene match. This CDR3 comprises 15 residues. The CDR3 DNA is TGTGCCACCAGCAGAGTAGGACAGGGGAGTTATGGCTACACCTTC. As protein: CATSRVGQGSYGYTF.

This chain uses TRBV5-4 with TRBJ1-5; possibly TRBD1 for D (5 bases). Germline CDR1 and CDR2: SGHNT and YYREEE (reference sequence). The germline V and J ends were trimmed by 4 bases and 5 bases, with 19 bases remaining between them. The CDR3 is 16 amino acids. The chain's CDR3 is CASSDGGAPGYQPQHF. The CDR3 DNA reads TGTGCCAGCAGCGATGGAGGGGCGCCTGGCTATCAGCCCCAGCATTTT. Combining the CDR3 with reference TRBV5-4 and TRBJ1-5 gives the whole variable domain ETGVTQSPTHLIKTRGQQVTLRCSSQSGHNTVSWYQQALGQGPQFIFQYYREEENGRGNFPPRFSGLQFPNYSSELNVNALELDDSALYLCASSDGGAPGYQPQHFGDGTRLSIL.

This chain links TRBV7-2 with TRBJ1-4; TRBD1 aligns across 7 bases. The length of the CDR3 is 16 residues. The germline CDR1 and CDR2 sequences are SGHTA and FQGNSA. V lost 7 bases to trimming and J lost 12 bases; unmatched junction nucleotides: 20. The CDR3: CASTSQGGQLGGELFF. CDR3 DNA: TGTGCCAGCACCTCCCAAGGGGGACAGCTGGGCGGAGAACTGTTTTTT.

J is TRBJ2-3 and V is TRBV11-3; 10 nucleotides agree with TRBD2. The CDR3 spans 15 residues. CDR1 SGHNT and CDR2 YENEEA come from the germline V gene. V trimming: 4 bases; J trimming: 1 base; junction bases outside the gene matches: 2. CDR3 DNA sequence: TGTGCCAGCAGCTACGGGACTAGCGGCACAGATACGCAGTATTTT. Translating gives CASSYGTSGTDTQYF.

This clone occurred many times. The chain links TRBV7-2 to TRBJ2-7; D gene unclear. Trimming left V 2 bases short and J 0 bases short, with 5 bases between. Germline V lookup: CDR1 SGHTA, CDR2 FQGNSA. This CDR3 has 13 residues. The CDR3 here is CASSLTDSYEQYF. CDR3 nucleotides: TGTGCCAGCAGCTTAACTGACTCCTACGAGCAGTACTTC.

This chain links TRBV30 with TRBJ1-6; 10 nucleotides line up with TRBD1. Per germline, CDR1 GTSNPN and CDR2 SVGIG (reference sequence). J lost 5 bases, V lost 0 bases, and 1 base had no gene match. CDR3 size: 15 residues. CDR3 residues: CAWSVGTGDNSPLHF. CDR3 nucleotides: TGTGCCTGGAGTGTCGGGACAGGGGATAATTCACCCCTCCACTTT.

This chain joins TRBV11-2 and TRBJ2-1, with 10 bases identical to TRBD2. Germline V gene data show CDR1 as SGHAT and CDR2 as FQNNGV. The V segment lost 3 bases and the J segment 4 bases; nucleotides outside the gene matches: 9. The CDR3 consists of 17 residues. DNA for the CDR3: TGTGCCAGCAGCTTTGAAGCGGGAGGGCCTAAATACAATGAGCAGTTCTTC. It encodes CASSFEAGGPKYNEQFF.

J is TRBJ1-2 and V is TRBV19; D gene uncertain. V lost 9 bases and J lost 4, with 15 bases in between. The CDR3 runs to 13 residues. The germline V gene has CDR1 LNHDA and CDR2 SQIVND (reference sequence). Here the CDR3 DNA reads TGTGCCAGCGCGATGGGAGAATCCTATGGCTACACCTTC. Translating it yields CASAMGESYGYTF.

The chain uses TRBV5-1 and TRBJ1-3; 7 positions agree with TRBD1. This CDR3 contains 18 residues. In germline, CDR1 is SGHRS, CDR2 YFSETQ. V lost 0 bases, J lost 0 bases, and 9 bases stayed unmatched. DNA for the CDR3: TGCGCCAGCAGCTTGGTCGGGACAGCCTCCCTCTCTGGAAACACCATATATTTT. Translating gives CASSLVGTASLSGNTIYF. The full variable domain, its missing parts supplied by reference TRBV5-1 and TRBJ1-3, is KAGVTQTPRYLIKTRGQQVTLSCSPISGHRSVSWYQQTPGQGLQFLFEYFSETQRNKGNFPGRFSGRQFSNSRSEMNVSTLELGDSALYLCASSLVGTASLSGNTIYFGEGSWLTVV.

The chain recombines TRBV5-1 with TRBJ2-7, with D unresolved. CDR3 length equals 12 residues. V lost 5 bases to trimming and J lost 7 bases, with 13 bases between them. Germline V gene lookup returns CDR1 SGHRS and CDR2 YFSETQ. This CDR3 is CASSSSSREQYF. In DNA form, the CDR3 reads TGCGCCAGCAGTAGTAGTTCTCGGGAGCAGTACTTC.

V usage is TRBV18 and J usage is TRBJ2-2; D not resolved. V lost 4 bases, J lost 6 bases, and 6 bases lay in between. The CDR3 extends over 12 amino acids. CDR1 is KGHSH and CDR2 is LQKENI in the germline V gene. The CDR3 is CASSQGAGELFF. In DNA form, the CDR3 reads TGTGCCAGCTCACAAGGAGCCGGGGAGCTGTTTTTT. The full variable domain, completed using reference TRBV18 and TRBJ2-2, is NAGVMQNPRHLVRRRGQEARLRCSPMKGHSHVYWYRQLPEEGLKFMVYLQKENIIDESGMPKERFSAEFPKEGPSILRIQQVVRGDSAAYFCASSQGAGELFFGEGSRLTVL.

This rearrangement joins TRBV7-2 to TRBJ2-2; 10 nucleotides agree with TRBD2. V shed 4 bases and J 5 bases; nucleotides not matched to a gene: 10. Germline CDR1 SGHTA, CDR2 FQGNSA. CDR3 length: 17 residues. The CDR3 here is CASSWRLAGLATGELFF. The CDR3 DNA reads TGTGCCAGCAGCTGGCGCCTGGCGGGACTAGCGACCGGGGAGCTGTTTTTT. The whole variable domain, filled in from reference TRBV7-2 and TRBJ2-2, reads GAGVSQSPSNKVTEKGKDVELRCDPISGHTALYWYRQSLGQGLEFLIYFQGNSAPDKSGLPSDRFSAERTGGSVSTLTIQRTQQEDSAVYLCASSWRLAGLATGELFFGEGSRLTVL.

The chain carries TRBV2 and TRBJ2-7; 7 bases are a match to TRBD2. The CDR3 is made up of 13 amino acids. The germline gives CDR1 SNHLY, CDR2 FYNNEI. V was pared by 2 bases and J by 4 bases, with 2 bases of the junction left unmatched. The CDR3 loop reads CASSELGRYEQYF. CDR3 sequence (DNA): TGTGCCAGCAGTGAACTCGGGAGGTACGAGCAGTACTTC.

This clone was seen a single time. The V gene is TRBV30, the J gene TRBJ2-5; D gene uncertain. The CDR3 is 13 amino acids. CDR1 and CDR2 (germline): GTSNPN, SVGIG (reference sequence). V was trimmed by 0 bases and J by 3 bases, leaving 8 bases between them. CDR3 amino acids: CAWSVLSEETQYF. In nucleotides, the CDR3 is TGTGCCTGGAGTGTACTATCCGAAGAGACCCAGTACTTC.

The chain uses TRBV29-1 and TRBJ1-1, with 7 positions matching TRBD1. The ends lost 6 bases at V and 4 bases at J; junction bases unmatched: 5. CDR1 and CDR2 (germline): SQVTM, ANQGSEA. The CDR3 contains 12 residues. The DNA for the CDR3 is TGCAGCGTACACAGGGGAGGCACTGAAGCTTTCTTT. Its protein is CSVHRGGTEAFF.

The chain joins TRBV30 to TRBJ1-5; a weak D match, TRBD1 (6 bases). V lost 1 base, J lost 2 bases, and 18 bases lay in between. The V gene's germline CDR1 is GTSNPN and CDR2 SVGIG (reference sequence). The CDR3 runs to 17 residues. The CDR3 spells CAWSAIGGGFGNQPQHF. The CDR3 DNA follows: TGTGCCTGGAGTGCCATAGGGGGGGGTTTCGGCAATCAGCCCCAGCATTTT.

This clone turned up a few times. The J gene is TRBJ2-2, the V gene TRBV30, with D unresolved. Germline lookup yields CDR1 GTSNPN and CDR2 SVGIG (reference sequence). V shed 0 bases and J shed 5 bases, with 4 bases lying between them. CDR3 length equals 12 residues. This CDR3 reads CAWSVYTGELFF. In DNA form, the CDR3 reads TGTGCCTGGAGTGTATATACCGGGGAGCTGTTTTTT.

This clone occurred a few times. CDR3 region: CASSQRGTTGELFF. The CDR3 region has the DNA TGTGCCAGCAGCCAAAGGGGTACCACCGGGGAGCTGTTTTTT. The chain uses TRBV14 and TRBJ2-2; possibly TRBD1 for D (5 bases). Germline-derived CDR1 and CDR2 are SGHDN and FVKESK. Trimming left V 2 bases short and J 4 bases short, with 8 bases between. This CDR3 region has 14 residues. The whole variable domain, filled in from reference TRBV14 and TRBJ2-2, reads EAGVTQFPSHSVIEKGQTVTLRCDPISGHDNLYWYRRVMGKEIKFLLHFVKESKQDESGMPNNRFLAERTGGTYSTLKVQPAELEDSGVYFCASSQRGTTGELFFGEGSRLTVL.

The chain uses TRBV28 and TRBJ2-2, with D possibly TRBD1 on 5 matching bases. V shed 3 bases and J shed 1 base, with 12 bases lying between them. CDR3 size: 16 residues. In germline, CDR1 is MDHEN, CDR2 SYDVKM. CDR3 nucleotide sequence: TGTGCCAGCAGTTTCCAGGGCCTCCAGAACACCGGGGAGCTGTTTTTT. It translates to CASSFQGLQNTGELFF.

J is TRBJ1-1 and V is TRBV9; unclear D gene. V dropped 1 base and J dropped 0 bases, with 10 bases sitting between them. The CDR3 runs to 15 residues. CDR1 and CDR2 (germline): SGDLS, YYNGEE. CDR3 sequence reads: CASSVLADVNTEAFF. CDR3 bases: TGTGCCAGCAGCGTATTAGCGGACGTGAACACTGAAGCTTTCTTT.